Listed below are T cell receptor beta chains from one sample, sequenced in a study of blood T cell repertoires in COVID-19. Clones were sequenced by immunoSEQ multiplex PCR, and TCRdb holds only the in-frame ones, with some missing. This sample yields roughly 100,000 clones, of which roughly 79% are seen a single time; roughly 4.8% belongs to the top ten. Sample: peripheral blood. These receptor sequences come from a man at least 80 years old with COVID-19, enrolled during active disease. Both conserved end residues are part of each CDR3. Fields, in order: J gene, D gene, V gene, clone size, CDR3 protein, CDR3 DNA. D genes are given only for firm matches. Rows may omit the clone size; those that give it use once, few, many or a size class.

J gene: TRBJ2-1
D gene: TRBD1
V gene: TRBV5-4
clone size: .
CDR3 protein: CASSQGQGYNEQFF
CDR3 DNA: TGTGCCAGCAGCCAGGGACAGGGCTACAATGAGCAGTTCTTC

J gene: TRBJ1-5
D gene: TRBD1
V gene: TRBV6-5
clone size: many
CDR3 protein: CASSSTGDRRSRHF
CDR3 DNA: TGTGCCAGCAGTTCCACGGGGGACAGGAGGTCCCGGCATTTT

J gene: TRBJ1-1
D gene: .
V gene: TRBV15
clone size: .
CDR3 protein: CATSRATGPGTEAFF
CDR3 DNA: TGTGCCACCAGCAGAGCAACAGGGCCCGGGACTGAAGCTTTCTTT

J gene: TRBJ2-1
D gene: TRBD2
V gene: TRBV19
clone size: .
CDR3 protein: CASSVKLAGGYNEQFF
CDR3 DNA: TGTGCCAGTAGTGTCAAACTAGCGGGAGGGTACAATGAGCAGTTCTTC

J gene: TRBJ1-6
D gene: .
V gene: TRBV5-8
clone size: .
CDR3 protein: CASGWQGTVYSPLHF
CDR3 DNA: TGTGCCAGCGGCTGGCAGGGCACCGTCTATTCACCCCTCCACTTT

J gene: TRBJ2-5
D gene: .
V gene: TRBV28
clone size: .
CDR3 protein: CASSFPGQGKKTQYF
CDR3 DNA: TGTGCCAGCAGTTTCCCTGGGCAGGGCAAAAAGACCCAGTACTTC

J gene: TRBJ1-2
D gene: .
V gene: TRBV29-1
clone size: .
CDR3 protein: CSVEGGFVGSGGYTF
CDR3 DNA: TGCAGCGTTGAAGGGGGCTTTGTGGGCTCTGGTGGCTACACCTTC

J gene: TRBJ2-7
D gene: TRBD2
V gene: TRBV6-4
clone size: .
CDR3 protein: CASSERQLAGAYEQYF
CDR3 DNA: TGTGCCAGCAGTGAGCGACAACTAGCGGGAGCCTACGAGCAGTACTTC

J gene: TRBJ2-3
D gene: TRBD2
V gene: TRBV19
clone size: .
CDR3 protein: CASSIGWRGGLADTQYF
CDR3 DNA: TGTGCCAGTAGTATAGGTTGGCGGGGGGGCCTGGCAGATACGCAGTATTTT

J gene: TRBJ2-3
D gene: TRBD2
V gene: TRBV5-1
clone size: .
CDR3 protein: CASSVRSGRGTDTQYF
CDR3 DNA: TGCGCCAGCAGCGTCCGTAGCGGGAGAGGCACAGATACGCAGTATTTT

J gene: TRBJ2-5
D gene: .
V gene: TRBV5-1
clone size: .
CDR3 protein: CASSPSGAEETQYF
CDR3 DNA: TGCGCCAGCAGCCCCTCAGGGGCGGAGGAGACCCAGTACTTC

J gene: TRBJ2-7
D gene: .
V gene: TRBV5-6
clone size: .
CDR3 protein: CASSLTGSYEQYF
CDR3 DNA: TGTGCCAGCAGCCTGACAGGTTCCTACGAGCAGTACTTC

J gene: TRBJ1-6
D gene: TRBD1
V gene: TRBV11-2
clone size: .
CDR3 protein: CASSSLDRTGGYNSPLHF
CDR3 DNA: TGTGCCAGCAGCTCCCTGGATAGGACAGGGGGCTATAATTCACCCCTCCACTTT

J gene: TRBJ2-7
D gene: TRBD1
V gene: TRBV10-1
clone size: .
CDR3 protein: CASSEYRGPAYEQYF
CDR3 DNA: TGCGCCAGCAGTGAATACAGGGGACCCGCGTACGAGCAGTACTTC

J gene: TRBJ2-3
D gene: TRBD1
V gene: TRBV30
clone size: .
CDR3 protein: CAWSVRVTGGDTQYF
CDR3 DNA: TGTGCCTGGAGTGTACGTGTGACAGGGGGAGATACGCAGTATTTT

J gene: TRBJ1-3
D gene: TRBD1
V gene: TRBV14
clone size: .
CDR3 protein: CASSQETGGTSGNTIYF
CDR3 DNA: TGTGCCAGCAGCCAAGAGACAGGGGGGACCTCTGGAAACACCATATATTTT

J gene: TRBJ2-1
D gene: .
V gene: TRBV19
clone size: .
CDR3 protein: CASSIIGGSSYNEQFF
CDR3 DNA: TGTGCCAGTAGTATAATCGGGGGAAGCTCCTACAATGAGCAGTTCTTC

J gene: TRBJ1-6
D gene: TRBD1
V gene: TRBV30
clone size: .
CDR3 protein: CAWSGRTGGRNSPLHF
CDR3 DNA: TGTGCCTGGAGTGGTAGGACAGGGGGGAGGAATTCACCCCTCCACTTT

J gene: TRBJ2-1
D gene: TRBD2
V gene: TRBV6-6
clone size: once
CDR3 protein: CASILAGAFEQFF
CDR3 DNA: TGTGCCAGCATCCTAGCGGGGGCATTCGAGCAGTTCTTC

J gene: TRBJ2-2
D gene: TRBD2
V gene: TRBV15
clone size: medium-sized
CDR3 protein: CATQSSGGFHGELFF
CDR3 DNA: TGTGCCACCCAATCTAGCGGGGGGTTTCACGGGGAGCTGTTTTTT

J gene: TRBJ1-4
D gene: TRBD1
V gene: TRBV2
clone size: few
CDR3 protein: CASSEALPGGLFF
CDR3 DNA: TGTGCCAGCAGTGAAGCGCTTCCAGGGGGGCTGTTTTTT

J gene: TRBJ1-5
D gene: TRBD1
V gene: TRBV4-1
clone size: medium-sized
CDR3 protein: CASSQRTGYSQPQHF
CDR3 DNA: TGCGCCAGCAGCCAGAGGACAGGGTATAGTCAGCCCCAGCATTTT

J gene: TRBJ1-2
D gene: .
V gene: TRBV7-8
clone size: .
CDR3 protein: CASSLWLRESDGYTF
CDR3 DNA: TGTGCCAGCAGCTTATGGTTAAGGGAGTCCGATGGCTACACCTTC

J gene: TRBJ1-1
D gene: TRBD1
V gene: TRBV6-5
clone size: once
CDR3 protein: CASIPWGQGATEAFF
CDR3 DNA: TGTGCCAGCATCCCTTGGGGACAGGGGGCCACTGAAGCTTTCTTT

J gene: TRBJ2-5
D gene: TRBD2
V gene: TRBV7-9
clone size: .
CDR3 protein: CASSLAGTSGGETQYF
CDR3 DNA: TGTGCCAGCAGCTTAGCGGGGACTAGCGGGGGAGAGACCCAGTACTTC

J gene: TRBJ2-3
D gene: TRBD1
V gene: TRBV19
clone size: once
CDR3 protein: CASSIGTKQGGSTDTQYF
CDR3 DNA: TGTGCCAGTAGTATAGGGACAAAACAGGGGGGTTCCACAGATACGCAGTATTTT

J gene: TRBJ2-5
D gene: TRBD1
V gene: TRBV18
clone size: once
CDR3 protein: CASSPPTGGQETQYF
CDR3 DNA: TGTGCCAGCTCACCCCCGACAGGGGGCCAAGAGACCCAGTACTTC

J gene: TRBJ2-1
D gene: TRBD1
V gene: TRBV27
clone size: .
CDR3 protein: CATGRDRVVGEQFF
CDR3 DNA: TGTGCCACCGGTCGGGACAGGGTAGTAGGTGAGCAGTTCTTC